Listed below are T cell receptor beta chains from one sample, sequenced in a study of metastatic and nonmetastatic thyroid tumors. TCRdb used MiXCR to call clones anew from the PCR reads. The profile covers about 14,000 clones, with roughly a fifth appearing a single time and 13% taken by the ten largest. The sequencing input was blood. The receptors originated from a female donor with papillary thyroid cancer or a benign thyroid nodule (not recorded which). Some clones in this sample may be carry-over from other donors' samples. Each CDR3 is given with its conserved first and last residue. Fields, in order: V gene, J gene, D gene, clone size, CDR3 DNA, CDR3 protein. D genes are given only for firm matches. Where a row states a size, it is once, few, many or the class of an expanded clone; other rows omit it.

TRBV6-1	TRBJ1-5	.	.	TGTGCCAGCAGTGAGGCGTCATGGGAACCGAATAGCAATCAACCCCAGCATTTT	CASSEASWEPNSNQPQHF
TRBV6-1	TRBJ2-1	TRBD2	few	TGTGCCAGCAGTGGAGGACTAGCGGGGGCCTACAATGAGCAGTTCTTC	CASSGGLAGAYNEQFF
TRBV9	TRBJ2-1	.	many	TGTGCCAGCACCGAGGGGGGTGATTCCTACAATGAGCAGTTCTTC	CASTEGGDSYNEQFF
TRBV12-5	TRBJ2-6	.	.	TGTGCTAGTGTTTTCCAACAGGGATCTGCGGCCAACGTCCTGACTTTC	CASVFQQGSAANVLTF
TRBV6-1	TRBJ2-7	TRBD1	medium-sized	TGTGCCAGCAGTGAAGCCTGGGACAGATCCTACGAGCAGTACTTC	CASSEAWDRSYEQYF
TRBV7-8	TRBJ2-1	.	few	TGTGCCAGCAGCTCCGGATACAATGAGCAGTTCTTC	CASSSGYNEQFF
TRBV19	TRBJ2-1	TRBD2	.	TGTGCCAGTAGAGGGACTAGCGCCAGCTCCTACAATGAGCAGTTCTTC	CASRGTSASSYNEQFF
TRBV28	TRBJ2-1	.	few	TGTGCCAACAGTCACACCAGGGGGGGGAACAATGAGCAGTTCTTC	CANSHTRGGNNEQFF
TRBV5-6	TRBJ2-1	TRBD2	many	TGTGCCAGCAGCTTGGACCTAGCGGGAGTCTACAATGAGCAGTTCTTC	CASSLDLAGVYNEQFF
TRBV28	TRBJ1-6	.	few	TGTGCCAGCAGTTTCGCCCCCCGGACCCAAAATTCACCCCTCCACTTT	CASSFAPRTQNSPLHF
TRBV24-1	TRBJ2-1	.	.	TGTGCCACCAGTGATAGGGGGCGGGAGTCCTACAATGAGCAGTTCTTC	CATSDRGRESYNEQFF
TRBV6-1	TRBJ1-1	.	medium-sized	TGTGCCAGTACGAGGGAAACGGGGGCGTCTGAAGCTTTCTTT	CASTRETGASEAFF
TRBV27	TRBJ2-6	.	medium-sized	TGTGCCAGCAGTTTAATGTTTAGCTCTGGGGCCAACGTCCTGACTTTC	CASSLMFSSGANVLTF
TRBV5-6	TRBJ2-5	.	.	TGTGCCAGCAGCTTGGTAGGGACCGAGGGGGGAGCCCAGTACTTC	CASSLVGTEGGAQYF
TRBV20-1	TRBJ2-7	TRBD1	.	TGCAGTGCCGCCGGGACAGTCCACTACGAGCAGTACTTC	CSAAGTVHYEQYF
TRBV6-1	TRBJ2-7	.	few	TGTGCCAGCAACCACCAAGCCCACTACGAGCAGTACTTC	CASNHQAHYEQYF
TRBV5-4	TRBJ2-1	.	many	TGTGCCAGCAGCCCAGGCCGGGGGCTCTACAATGAGCAGTTCTTC	CASSPGRGLYNEQFF
TRBV2	TRBJ2-5	TRBD2	.	TGTGCCAGCGGGCCCCTAGCGGGAGGGAGAAAGACCCAGTACTTC	CASGPLAGGRKTQYF
TRBV6-5	TRBJ2-2	.	few	TGTGCCAGCAGTTACACGAACACCGGGGAGCTGTTTTTT	CASSYTNTGELFF
TRBV7-8	TRBJ2-3	TRBD2	many	TGTGCCAGCAGCTTATCCCGGATAGTAGCGGGAGAGAGAGATACGCAGTATTTT	CASSLSRIVAGERDTQYF
TRBV5-1	TRBJ2-3	TRBD1	.	TGCGCCAGAGAAACGGGACAGGGGACAGATACGCAGTATTTT	CARETGQGTDTQYF
TRBV30	TRBJ1-6	TRBD1	medium-sized	TGTGCCTGGCACGGGACAGGGGATTCTCCCCTCCACTTT	CAWHGTGDSPLHF
TRBV24-1	TRBJ2-7	.	.	TGTGCCACCAGTGGGCGCGAGGCTGGCGATCGAGAGCAGTACTTC	CATSGREAGDREQYF
TRBV19	TRBJ2-1	.	.	TGTGCCAGTAGACTAGGACCGGGGGCGGTAAACAATGAGCAGTTCTTC	CASRLGPGAVNNEQFF
TRBV27	TRBJ2-4	TRBD1	.	TGTGCCAGCATGACGACAGGGACCAACATTCAGTACTTC	CASMTTGTNIQYF
TRBV10-1	TRBJ2-3	.	many	TGCGCCAGCAGTGACCAGACTAGCACAGATACGCAGTATTTT	CASSDQTSTDTQYF
TRBV12-5	TRBJ1-1	.	many	TGTGCTAGTGGTTTGGCCCGGACACCTCTAGCTGAAGCTTTCTTT	CASGLARTPLAEAFF